A single sample is the source of the 14 T cell receptor beta chains below, sequenced in a study of shared T cell receptors in the human thymus. Measured with immunoSEQ multiplex PCR; TCRdb has only the in-frame clones, and not every one. The sample shows just under 550,000 clones, around 78% of them seen only once. These data are also associated with another study on human thymus T cells.

The specimen was thymocytes. The receptors were gathered from a boy under two years old with a congenital heart defect.

The rearrangement uses TRBV7-8 and TRBJ2-3; tentative D call: TRBD2 (7 bases). V lost 5 bases and J lost 0, with 15 bases in between. This CDR3 has 16 amino acids. CDR1 is SGHVS, CDR2 FQNEAQ, per germline. The CDR3 sequence is CASSPRGGGSTDTQYF. In DNA form, the CDR3 reads TGTGCCAGCAGCCCGAGGGGGGGCGGGAGCACAGATACGCAGTATTTT.

This clone appeared a single time. The chain is built from TRBV6-4 and TRBJ2-1; 12 bases match TRBD2. V lost 5 bases, J lost 7 bases, and 6 bases stayed unmatched. The CDR3 runs to 15 residues. The V gene's germline CDR1 is MRHNA and CDR2 SNTAGT. The CDR3 loop is CASSSGTSGRNEQFF. The CDR3 DNA reads as TGTGCCAGCAGTTCCGGGACTAGCGGGCGTAATGAGCAGTTCTTC.

The chain uses TRBV29-1 and TRBJ2-2; 12 bases line up with TRBD2. CDR1 and CDR2 from the germline V gene are SQVTM and ANQGSEA. This CDR3 has 15 amino acids. The J segment lost 8 bases and the V segment lost 4 bases, leaving 8 bases of the junction unmatched. CDR3 protein: CSVGFLGLAGGELFF. The CDR3 DNA reads as TGCAGCGTTGGTTTTCTTGGACTAGCGGGAGGGGAGCTGTTTTTT.

The CDR3 nucleotides read TGTGCCACCAGCAGGGACAGGGGAGATTATAGCAATCAGCCCCAGCATTTT. Its translation is CATSRDRGDYSNQPQHF. The chain uses TRBV15 and TRBJ1-5; TRBD1 matches 9 bases. The CDR3 is 17 residues long. The germline CDR1 and CDR2 sequences are LNHNV and YYDKDF (reference sequence). After removal of 3 bases from V and 0 bases from J, the junction contained 6 bases not matched to a gene.

The V gene is TRBV10-1, the J gene TRBJ2-7, with 7 positions matching TRBD2. The J segment lost 2 bases and the V segment lost 11 bases, leaving 9 bases of the junction unmatched. Germline CDR1 and CDR2: WNHNN and SYGVQD (reference sequence). The CDR3 is made up of 13 amino acids. CDR3 residues: CAHPPSGPYEQYF. Written as DNA, the CDR3 is TGCGCCCATCCCCCTAGCGGACCCTACGAGCAGTACTTC.

The CDR3 DNA is TGTGCCAGCAGCTTATCTTCCGGGGGAATGGGTGAAAAACTGTTTTTT. Encoded protein: CASSLSSGGMGEKLFF. This sequence joins TRBV7-8 and TRBJ1-4; tentative D call: TRBD1 (5 bases). V lost 2 bases to trimming and J lost 7 bases, with 17 bases between them. Germline loops: CDR1 SGHVS, CDR2 FQNEAQ. The length of the CDR3 is 16 residues. Looking up the rest from reference TRBV7-8 and TRBJ1-4 gives the full variable domain: GAGVSQSPRYKVAKRGQDVALRCDPISGHVSLFWYQQALGQGPEFLTYFQNEAQLDKSGLPSDRFFAERPEGSVSTLKIQRTQQEDSAVYLCASSLSSGGMGEKLFFGSGTQLSVL.

The chain carries TRBV7-2 and TRBJ2-1; 9 nucleotides agree with TRBD2. This CDR3 is built from 19 residues. V lost 2 bases to trimming and J lost 9 bases; unmatched junction nucleotides: 20. Germline CDR1 is SGHTA and CDR2 is FQGNSA. The CDR3 DNA is TGTGCCAGCAGCTTAAAGGGGTGGGGAATGGCGGGAGGGCAGGGTGAGCAGTTCTTC. It codes for CASSLKGWGMAGGQGEQFF.

V and J are TRBV6-6 and TRBJ1-2; no reliable D call. V lost 5 bases to trimming and J lost 4 bases, with 11 bases between them. Germline lookup yields CDR1 MNHNY and CDR2 SVGAGI (reference sequence). This CDR3 contains 13 residues. The CDR3 DNA is TGTGCCAGCAGTCACCGGGAACGCTATGGCTACACCTTC. This codes for CASSHRERYGYTF.

In this sample, this clone turned up a few times. This chain connects TRBV30 to TRBJ2-7, with D uncertain. The CDR3 extends over 13 amino acids. Germline assignment: CDR1 GTSNPN and CDR2 SVGIG (reference sequence). Trimming shortened V by 3 bases and J by 0 bases, and 9 bases separated the two germline ends. CDR3 loop: CAWRLASSYEQYF. The DNA for the CDR3 is TGTGCCTGGAGGCTGGCCAGCTCCTACGAGCAGTACTTC.

The chain couples TRBV6-4 to TRBJ2-1; a weak D match, TRBD2 (5 bases). CDR3 length equals 13 residues. The germline V and J ends were trimmed by 2 bases and 10 bases, with 12 bases remaining between them. Germline V gives CDR1 MRHNA, CDR2 SNTAGT. In nucleotides, the CDR3 is TGTGCCAGCAGTGACGAACGGGATAGCGAGCAGTTCTTC. This encodes CASSDERDSEQFF.

The V and J genes are TRBV4-1 and TRBJ2-1; 8 positions match TRBD2. The germline CDR1 and CDR2 sequences are MGHRA and YSYEKL. The V segment lost 4 bases and the J segment 3 bases; nucleotides outside the gene matches: 14. The CDR3 covers 18 residues. The CDR3, as DNA: TGCGCCAGCAGCCGCCCCTCGGGGGGGACTAATGGCTACAATGAGCAGTTCTTC. It translates to CASSRPSGGTNGYNEQFF.

The chain couples TRBV19 to TRBJ1-5; 10 bases align to TRBD1. CDR3 length: 15 amino acids. The junction had 6 bases not matched to a gene; V was cut back by 6 bases and J by 4 bases. Germline V gene lookup returns CDR1 LNHDA and CDR2 SQIVND (reference sequence). CDR3 bases: TGTGCCAGTAGCACCTGGGACAGGGGAAATCAGCCCCAGCATTTT. This gives the protein CASSTWDRGNQPQHF.

This chain connects TRBV6-1 to TRBJ2-7; perhaps TRBD1 as D (7 bases). This CDR3 is built from 14 residues. From germline, CDR1 is MNHNS and CDR2 SASEGT. V was trimmed by 10 bases and J by 0 bases, leaving 16 bases between them. The chain's CDR3 is CATRGTVSSYEQYF. CDR3 bases: TGTGCCACCCGGGGGACAGTTAGCTCCTACGAGCAGTACTTC.

The chain employs TRBV7-8 and TRBJ2-7; 9 nucleotides line up with TRBD2. V lost 8 bases, J lost 3 bases, and 2 bases stayed unmatched. This CDR3 has 12 residues. Germline-derived CDR1 and CDR2 are SGHVS and FQNEAQ. The CDR3 loop is CASVTSGYEQYF. Written as DNA, the CDR3 is TGTGCCAGCGTGACTAGCGGCTACGAGCAGTACTTC.